This TCR beta chain was identified during a study of cytomegalovirus exposure and HLA in healthy donors. A word on this clone: Antigen specificity is unknown.

It was with 60 Vbeta and 13 Jbeta primers that the PCR ran. Produced via immunoSEQ multiplex PCR; TCRdb's table is partial and in-frame only. Its table lists approximately 70,000 clones. The germline V gene encodes CDR1 MNHEY and CDR2 SMNVEV (reference sequence). After removal of 3 bases from V and 9 bases from J, the junction contained 8 bases not matched to a gene. The CDR3 contains 14 residues. Study-level points and caveats: Most observed TCR sequences were rare, whereas some public TCRs were detected in many donors. Investigators reported more than 150 TCR beta chains as tied to cytomegalovirus.

The TCR comes from a female donor in good health and CMV-seropositive. What was sequenced was PBMCs. This chain uses TRBV27 with TRBJ1-1, with 9 bases that match TRBD1. CDR3 nucleotides: TGTGCCAGCAGTTTGGAGCCACAGGGGGCCCAAGCTTTCTTT. Translation: CASSLEPQGAQAFF.